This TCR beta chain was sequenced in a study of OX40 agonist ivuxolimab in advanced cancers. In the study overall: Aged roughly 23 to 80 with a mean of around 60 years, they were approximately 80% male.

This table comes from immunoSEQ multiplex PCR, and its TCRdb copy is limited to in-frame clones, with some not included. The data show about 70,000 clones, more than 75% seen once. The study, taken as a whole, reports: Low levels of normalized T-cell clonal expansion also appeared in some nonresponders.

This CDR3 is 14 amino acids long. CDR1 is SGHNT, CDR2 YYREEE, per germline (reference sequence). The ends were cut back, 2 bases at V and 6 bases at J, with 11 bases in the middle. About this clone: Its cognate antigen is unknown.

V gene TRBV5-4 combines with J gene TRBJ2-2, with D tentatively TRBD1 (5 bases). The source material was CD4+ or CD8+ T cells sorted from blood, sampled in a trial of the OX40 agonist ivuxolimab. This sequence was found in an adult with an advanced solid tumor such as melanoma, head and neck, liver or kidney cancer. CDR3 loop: CASSFDRLSGELFF. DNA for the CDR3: TGTGCCAGCAGCTTTGACAGACTTTCCGGGGAGCTGTTTTTT.